There are a few counts of the clone carrying this TCR beta chain. This specimen comes from a study of early T cells in non-severe SARS-CoV-2 infection. MiXCR, run by TCRdb on the 5' RACE reads, gives a single entry per CDR3 protein. The sample holds over 45,000 distinct CDR3 sequences, roughly 7.1% seen once. V was pared by 2 bases and J by 2 bases, with 9 bases between. This CDR3 is built from 14 residues. The receptor was isolated from an adult who was a healthcare worker with PCR-confirmed SARS-CoV-2 infection or an uninfected control (not recorded which). The sequencing here drew on whole blood, taken at baseline. V usage is TRBV12-3 or TRBV12-4 and J usage is TRBJ2-5; D gene ambiguous. The CDR3 region has the DNA TGTGCCAGCAGTTTAAGACGGCGACAAGAGACCCAGTACTTC. Amino acid sequence: CASSLRRRQETQYF.